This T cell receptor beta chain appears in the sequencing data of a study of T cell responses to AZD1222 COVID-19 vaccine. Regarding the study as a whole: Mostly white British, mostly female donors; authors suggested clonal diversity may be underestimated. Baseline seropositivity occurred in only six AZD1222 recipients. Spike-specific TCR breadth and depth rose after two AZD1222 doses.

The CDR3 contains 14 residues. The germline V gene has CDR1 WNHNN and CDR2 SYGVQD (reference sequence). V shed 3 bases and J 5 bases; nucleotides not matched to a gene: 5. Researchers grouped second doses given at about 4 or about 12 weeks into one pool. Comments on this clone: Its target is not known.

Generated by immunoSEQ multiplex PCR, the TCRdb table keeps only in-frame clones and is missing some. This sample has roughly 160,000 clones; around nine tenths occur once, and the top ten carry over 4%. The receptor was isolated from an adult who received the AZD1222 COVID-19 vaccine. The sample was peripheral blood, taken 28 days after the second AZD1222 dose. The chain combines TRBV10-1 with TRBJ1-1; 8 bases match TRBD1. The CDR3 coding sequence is TGCGCCAGCAGTGATCGGACAGGGAGGACTGAAGCTTTCTTT. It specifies CASSDRTGRTEAFF.